These T cell receptor beta chains were read from a single sample in a study of blood T cell repertoires in COVID-19. Assay used: immunoSEQ multiplex PCR; TCRdb lists only in-frame clones, some missing. The table lists approximately 140,000 clones, 75% to 90% of them singletons. The sample comprised PBMCs or T cells enriched from blood (not recorded which). The origin of the receptors is a man aged 50-59 years in a cohort exposed to, infected with or recovered from COVID-19 (not recorded which). Each CDR3 is given with its conserved first and last residue. Each record gives: clone size, J gene, D gene, V gene, CDR3 DNA, CDR3 protein. D genes are given only for firm matches. Expanded clones are given a class, and other clones once, few, many or no size at all.

>.|TRBJ2-7|TRBD2|TRBV5-1
TGCGCCAGCAGCTTGGCCGGGGGGAGCTCCTACGAGCAGTACTTC
CASSLAGGSSYEQYF
>.|TRBJ1-1|TRBD1|TRBV24-1
TGTGCCACCAGGGACAGGGGAGACACTGAAGCTTTCTTT
CATRDRGDTEAFF
>.|TRBJ1-4|TRBD1|TRBV3-1/TRBV3-2
TGTGCCAGCAGCTACGCCAGAGGGACAGGGGGCGCGGGTAATGAAAAACTGTTTTTT
CASSYARGTGGAGNEKLFF
>.|TRBJ2-1|.|TRBV4-3
TGCGCCAGCAGCCACTCACCAGCGGGCGGGCAGTTCTTC
CASSHSPAGGQFF
>.|TRBJ2-1|TRBD1|TRBV5-1
TGCGCCAGCAGCTCCGGGACAGCCTCCTACAATGAGCAGTTCTTC
CASSSGTASYNEQFF
>few|TRBJ2-5|TRBD1|TRBV24-1
TGTGCCACCAGTGATTTGTACGGGACAGGGGGTGGGGAGACCCAGTACTTC
CATSDLYGTGGGETQYF
>.|TRBJ2-1|.|TRBV4-1
TGCGCCAGCAGCCAAGCCTTCGGTTCCACCTACAATGAGCAGTTCTTC
CASSQAFGSTYNEQFF
>.|TRBJ2-5|.|TRBV4-1
TGCGCCAGCAGCATTTTCGGGGGAATTCAAGAGACCCAGTACTTC
CASSIFGGIQETQYF
>.|TRBJ1-1|.|TRBV29-1
TGCAGCGTTGTAGGCAGGGAGAACACTGAAGCTTTCTTT
CSVVGRENTEAFF
>.|TRBJ1-6|TRBD1|TRBV5-6
TGTGCCAGCAGCCAGGACAGGGGCGGGTTTTCACCCCTCCACTTT
CASSQDRGGFSPLHF
>.|TRBJ2-7|TRBD2|TRBV7-9
TGTGCCAGCAGCTCAACCATGGGACTAGCGGACGAGCAGTACTTC
CASSSTMGLADEQYF
>.|TRBJ2-7|.|TRBV7-2
TGTGCCAGCAGCCCCGGACTGCCGACCTACGAGCAGTACTTC
CASSPGLPTYEQYF
>.|TRBJ1-2|.|TRBV3-1/TRBV3-2
TGTGCCAGCAGCCAAAGAGGGGGGGAAAACTATGGCTACACCTTC
CASSQRGGENYGYTF
>once|TRBJ1-2|.|TRBV27
TGTGCCAGCGCCGGTGGAGGGGTCTATGGCTACACCTTC
CASAGGGVYGYTF
>.|TRBJ1-2|.|TRBV28
TGTGCCAGCAGTGCCGGGGGAGGGAAAGACTATGGCTACACCTTC
CASSAGGGKDYGYTF
>once|TRBJ1-2|TRBD1|TRBV10-3
TGTGCCATCAGGGGGAACAGGGGGCAGGAGTATGGCTACACCTTC
CAIRGNRGQEYGYTF
>few|TRBJ1-4|TRBD1|TRBV6-4
TGTGCCAGCAAACCTGGGACAGCAACTAATGAAAAACTGTTTTTT
CASKPGTATNEKLFF
>.|TRBJ2-1|.|TRBV13
TGTGCCAGCAACCCCCCGGGACAAGGGTCCAATGAGCAGTTCTTC
CASNPPGQGSNEQFF
>once|TRBJ1-5|TRBD1|TRBV15
TGTGCCACCAGCACCGGGACAGGGGAGGTTGCCAATCAGCCCCAGCATTTT
CATSTGTGEVANQPQHF
>.|TRBJ1-5|.|TRBV7-9
TGTGCCAGCAGTAAGGGGGGGCTCGGTCAGCCCCAGCATTTT
CASSKGGLGQPQHF